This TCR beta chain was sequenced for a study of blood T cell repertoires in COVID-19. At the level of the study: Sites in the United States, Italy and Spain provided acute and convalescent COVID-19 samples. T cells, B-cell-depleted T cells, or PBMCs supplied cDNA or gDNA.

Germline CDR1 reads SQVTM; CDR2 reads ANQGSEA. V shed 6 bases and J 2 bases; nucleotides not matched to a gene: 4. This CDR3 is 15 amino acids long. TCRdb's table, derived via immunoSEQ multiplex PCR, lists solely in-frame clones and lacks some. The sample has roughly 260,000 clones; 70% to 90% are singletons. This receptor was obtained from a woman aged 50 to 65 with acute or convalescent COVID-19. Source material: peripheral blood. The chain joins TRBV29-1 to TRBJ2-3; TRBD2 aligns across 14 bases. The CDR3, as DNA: TGCAGCGTAAGACTAGCGGGAGGGCCCACAGATACGCAGTATTTT. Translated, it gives CSVRLAGGPTDTQYF.